This T cell receptor beta chain originates from a study of cytomegalovirus exposure and HLA in healthy donors. Study conclusions and caveats: An assumption of roughly uniform sequencing depth across donors underlay the presence/absence analyses.

The PCR contained 60 Vbeta and 13 Jbeta primers. Profiled with immunoSEQ multiplex PCR; TCRdb holds only in-frame clones, not every one. The sample comprises about 130,000 clones, 84% of which are singletons, and about 2.7% rests with the top ten. As for this clone: Antigen: not known.

CDR3 length: 17 amino acids. The V gene's germline CDR1 is SGHRS and CDR2 YFSETQ. Trimming cost V 7 bases and J 1 base; bases outside gene matches: 15. V gene TRBV5-1 combines with J gene TRBJ2-3; 7 nucleotides align to TRBD1. Specimen: PBMCs. This sequence was found in a woman younger than 35 in good health and CMV-seropositive. The CDR3 sequence is CASSPPDRPRGTDTQYF. The CDR3 DNA reads as TGCGCCAGCTCCCCCCCGGACAGGCCTAGAGGCACAGATACGCAGTATTTT.